This T cell receptor (beta chain) was identified during a study of neurological immune-mediated disorders. Across the study: Of some 34 multiple sclerosis patients, some 30 were relapsing-remitting and 3 secondary progressive.

Unsorted libraries were generated from 2 million PBMCs held at -80 degrees C. Study results and caveats: No CDR3 amino acid sequences were shared by expanded clones across subjects, suggesting private repertoires in all groups. Phylogenetic grouping placed 18 of 34 multiple sclerosis patients' repertoires in one related-CDR3 cluster, a possible signature.

The CDR3 is 12 residues long. V was pared by 3 bases and J by 9 bases, with 2 bases of the junction left unmatched. The V gene's germline CDR1 is SGHRS and CDR2 YFSETQ. This clonotype has ten or more counts. The antigen remains unidentified. Using its own MiXCR run on the 5' RACE reads, TCRdb lists one record per CDR3 protein. Of 25,000 to 40,000 distinct CDR3 sequences listed, about 1.6% are singletons. Sequenced input: PBMCs. This receptor was taken from a woman in her twenties or thirties with multiple sclerosis. The chain has TRBV5-1 and TRBJ1-1, with TRBD1 matching 10 bases. Written as DNA, the CDR3 is TGCGCCAGCAGCTGGGGACAGGGGCAAGCTTTCTTT. It encodes CASSWGQGQAFF.